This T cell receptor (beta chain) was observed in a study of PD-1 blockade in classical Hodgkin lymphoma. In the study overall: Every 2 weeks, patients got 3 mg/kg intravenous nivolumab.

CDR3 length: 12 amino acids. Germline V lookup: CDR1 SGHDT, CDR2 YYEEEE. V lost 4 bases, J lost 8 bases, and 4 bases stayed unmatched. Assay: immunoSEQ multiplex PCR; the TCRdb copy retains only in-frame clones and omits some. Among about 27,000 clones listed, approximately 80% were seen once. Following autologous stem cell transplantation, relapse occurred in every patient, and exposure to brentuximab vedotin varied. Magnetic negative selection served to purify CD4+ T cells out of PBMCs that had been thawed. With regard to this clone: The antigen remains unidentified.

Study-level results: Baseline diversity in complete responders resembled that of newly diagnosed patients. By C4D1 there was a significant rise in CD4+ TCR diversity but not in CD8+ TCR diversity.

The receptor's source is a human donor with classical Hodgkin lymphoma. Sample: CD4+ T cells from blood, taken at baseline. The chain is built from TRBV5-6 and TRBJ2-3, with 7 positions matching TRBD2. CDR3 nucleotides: TGTGCCAGCAGCCCGGGGGGAGGTACGCAGTATTTT. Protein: CASSPGGGTQYF.